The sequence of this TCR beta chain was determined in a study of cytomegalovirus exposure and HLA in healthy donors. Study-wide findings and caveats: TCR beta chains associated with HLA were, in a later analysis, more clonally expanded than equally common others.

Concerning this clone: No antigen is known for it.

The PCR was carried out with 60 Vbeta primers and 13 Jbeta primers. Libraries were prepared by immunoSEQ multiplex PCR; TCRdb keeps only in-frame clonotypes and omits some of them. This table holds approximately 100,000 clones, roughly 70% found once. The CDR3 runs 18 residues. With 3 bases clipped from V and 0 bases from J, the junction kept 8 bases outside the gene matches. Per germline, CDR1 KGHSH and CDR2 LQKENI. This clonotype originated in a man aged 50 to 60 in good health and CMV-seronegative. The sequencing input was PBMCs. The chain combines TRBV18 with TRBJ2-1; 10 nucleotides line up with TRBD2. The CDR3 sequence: CASSPGGLALSSYNEQFF. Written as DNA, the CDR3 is TGTGCCAGCTCACCTGGGGGACTAGCGCTTAGCTCCTACAATGAGCAGTTCTTC.